One and the same sample provided the 11 T cell receptor beta chains below, sequenced in a study of blood T cells in healthy people across ages. Primers used in a second PCR of about 6 to 11 cycles were a sample-barcoded 5' primer and a J-beta primer mix. TCRdb fed the 5' RACE reads into MiXCR, producing one record per CDR3 protein. The repertoire includes 850,000 to 950,000 distinct CDR3 sequences, more than 25% of them detected once, and 15% to 20% sits in the top ten. The sequencing sample was made of blood. The source is a woman at least 80 years old in good health.

This clonotype has just a few counts. The rearrangement uses TRBV7-9 and TRBJ1-5; D gene uncertain. The V gene's germline CDR1 is SEHNR and CDR2 FQNEAQ (reference sequence). This CDR3 is built from 14 residues. Trimming cost V 5 bases and J 4 bases, with 12 bases left between them. The CDR3 nucleotides read TGTGCCAGCAGCAGAGGACGGGAGAATCAGCCCCAGCATTTT. Translation: CASSRGRENQPQHF.

The sample holds a few counts of this clonotype. The chain carries TRBV7-2 and TRBJ2-3; D unclear. CDR3 length equals 15 residues. CDR1 and CDR2 from the germline V gene are SGHTA and FQGNSA. Trimming stripped 1 base from V and 1 base from J, with 9 bases between. The CDR3 region has the DNA TGTGCCAGCAGCTTAGTTAATGGGGGCACAGATACGCAGTATTTT. Translating it yields CASSLVNGGTDTQYF.

This clonotype was recorded at least ten times. This chain connects TRBV25-1 to TRBJ2-7, with TRBD1 matching 7 bases. The J segment lost 4 bases and the V segment lost 4 bases, leaving 1 base of the junction unmatched. The CDR3 runs 12 residues. The germline gives CDR1 MGHDK, CDR2 SYGVNS. This CDR3 reads CASSGTGYEQYF. The DNA for the CDR3 is TGTGCCAGCAGTGGGACAGGATACGAGCAGTACTTC.

The chain is built from TRBV12-3 or TRBV12-4 and TRBJ2-3, with D possibly matching TRBD2 (5 bases). Trimming cost V 6 bases and J 6 bases, with 16 bases left between them. CDR3 length: 14 residues. CDR3 bases: TGTGCCAGCAGCATTTTCCGCGGGTCCGATACGCAGTATTTT. Residues: CASSIFRGSDTQYF.

The chain has TRBV7-2 and TRBJ1-1; a possible D gene is TRBD1 (6 bases). This CDR3 region has 16 residues. The germline V gene encodes CDR1 SGHTA and CDR2 FQGNSA. V lost 5 bases to trimming and J lost 1 base, with 17 bases between them. The CDR3 reads CASSHTGAGPNTEAFF. The CDR3 region has the DNA TGTGCCAGCAGCCACACGGGGGCGGGACCGAACACTGAAGCTTTCTTT.

The chain links TRBV12-3 or TRBV12-4 to TRBJ1-2; D may be TRBD1 (6 bases). CDR3 length: 16 residues. V dropped 6 bases and J dropped 0 bases, with 17 bases sitting between them. The CDR3 sequence: CASSPKTGLANYGYTF. As DNA, the CDR3 is TGTGCCAGCAGCCCCAAGACAGGACTAGCTAACTATGGCTACACCTTC.

In the case of this clonotype: With a much larger clone just one base away, this may be a read error. The chain couples TRBV20-1 to TRBJ2-1, with 9 bases lining up with TRBD2. In germline, CDR1 is DFQATT, CDR2 SNEGSKA (reference sequence). There are 11 residues in the CDR3. CDR3 residues: CGASGGSEQFF. CDR3 bases: TGCGGTGCGAGCGGGGGGTCTGAGCAGTTCTTC.

In regard to this clonotype: Since no conserved phenylalanine or tryptophan closes the CDR3, a read error is the likely cause. As DNA, the CDR3 is TGCAGCGTGCACACAGGATATGATGAAAAACTGTTTTGT. It specifies CSVHTGYDEKLFC. The chain has TRBV29-1 and TRBJ1-4, with TRBD1 as a possible D gene (5 bases). This CDR3 spans 13 amino acids. Trimming pared 6 bases from V and 6 bases from J, leaving 14 bases between. CDR1 and CDR2 from the germline V gene are SQVTM and ANQGSEA.

This clonotype was seen a few times. The gene calls are TRBV3-1 and TRBJ1-2; possibly TRBD1 for D (6 bases). This CDR3 spans 13 amino acids. V lost 1 base, J lost 7 bases, and 10 bases lay in between. Germline CDR1 LGHDT, CDR2 YNNKEL (reference sequence). The CDR3 region is CASSQGTDTGYTF. CDR3 bases: TGTGCCAGCAGCCAAGGGACAGATACTGGCTACACCTTC.

At least ten counts were recorded for this clonotype. The rearrangement joins TRBV7-9 to TRBJ1-4; D is uncertain. The CDR3 has 17 residues. Trimming left V 2 bases short and J 6 bases short, with 19 bases between. Germline lookup yields CDR1 SEHNR and CDR2 FQNEAQ (reference sequence). In nucleotides, the CDR3 is TGTGCCAGCAGCTTAAGTAGTGCCGCGAAGATTTATGAAAAACTGTTTTTT. As protein: CASSLSSAAKIYEKLFF.

The sample holds many counts of this clonotype. The chain joins TRBV7-2 to TRBJ2-7, with D possibly matching TRBD2 (5 bases). From germline, CDR1 is SGHTA and CDR2 FQGNSA. Between the trimmed V and J ends, which lost 2 bases and 5 bases, there was a span of 13 bases. This CDR3 comprises 14 residues. This CDR3 reads CASSLLRAIDEQYF. CDR3 in DNA: TGTGCCAGCAGCTTATTGAGGGCCATCGACGAGCAGTACTTC.